The 11 T cell receptor beta chains below all came from one sample that was sequenced in a study of blood T cells in healthy people across ages. Then a second PCR, running about 7 to 11 cycles, was carried out with a sample-barcoded 5' primer and a J-beta primer mix. TCRdb reprocessed the 5' RACE reads with MiXCR, giving one entry per CDR3 protein. The table shows about 1,500,000 distinct CDR3 sequences, with approximately 42% occurring only once. Sample: blood. All receptors derive from a woman aged 18-29 years in good health.

The gene calls are TRBV10-3 and TRBJ2-7; no reliable D call. The V end lost 6 bases, the J end lost 4 bases, and 10 bases lay between the germline ends. The CDR3 is 12 residues long. Germline CDR1 and CDR2: ENHRY and SYGVKD. CDR3 amino acids: CAIRDDGYEQYF. Written as DNA, the CDR3 is TGTGCCATCAGGGATGATGGTTACGAGCAGTACTTC.

This clonotype was found a few times. The J gene is TRBJ1-1, the V gene TRBV20-1; D gene uncertain. V was pared by 5 bases and J by 5 bases, with 15 bases between. The CDR3 is 13 amino acids. Germline-derived CDR1 and CDR2 are DFQATT and SNEGSKA (reference sequence). The CDR3, as DNA: TGCAGTGCTCGGTTTGAGGTGGGGACTGAAGCTTTCTTT. This translates into CSARFEVGTEAFF.

In the case of this clonotype: This may come from a read error, since a much larger clone is one base off. The chain employs TRBV6-2 or TRBV6-3 and TRBJ2-5, with 7 bases identical to TRBD1. J was trimmed by 11 bases and V by 8 bases; bases with no gene match: 11. Germline lookup yields CDR1 MNHEY and CDR2 SVGEGT. This CDR3 contains 12 residues. DNA of the CDR3: TGTGCCAGCGGGTACTCACAGGGGTTTCAGTACTTC. This gives the protein CASGYSQGFQYF.

The chain has TRBV5-5 and TRBJ2-7, with 11 bases identical to TRBD1. V was pared by 1 base and J by 4 bases, with 7 bases of the junction left unmatched. The CDR3 consists of 16 residues. CDR1 SGHKS and CDR2 YYEKEE come from the germline V gene (reference sequence). CDR3 protein: CASSLIGTGGGYEQYF. The CDR3 region has the DNA TGTGCCAGCAGCTTGATCGGGACAGGGGGAGGATACGAGCAGTACTTC.

The chain links TRBV20-1 to TRBJ2-7; D unclear. Per germline, CDR1 DFQATT and CDR2 SNEGSKA (reference sequence). This CDR3 has 17 residues. V was pared by 3 bases and J by 9 bases, with 30 bases between. CDR3 sequence: CSARKFPDIPPPPWQYF. The CDR3 nucleotides are TGCAGTGCTAGGAAGTTCCCCGACATTCCGCCTCCGCCGTGGCAGTACTTC.

This clonotype was recorded at least ten times. The germline gene is not matched at one end of the junction; a read error may be the cause. The chain has TRBV5-1 and TRBJ2-1; D gene ambiguous. Germline CDR1 and CDR2: SGHRS and YFSETQ. CDR3 length: 14 amino acids. The DNA of the CDR3 is TGTGCCAGCAGCTTAGCTAGCTCCTACAATGAGCAGTTCTTC. The encoded protein is CASSLASSYNEQFF. Based on the CDR3 plus reference TRBV5-1 and TRBJ2-1, the full variable domain is KAGVTQTPRYLIKTRGQQVTLSCSPISGHRSVSWYQQTPGQGLQFLFEYFSETQRNKGNFPGRFSGRQFSNSRSEMNVSTLELGDSALYLCASSLASSYNEQFFGPGTRLTVL.

The CDR3 is CASSLRRASGSSEDTQYF. The CDR3 DNA is TGTGCCAGCAGCTTAAGGCGGGCTAGCGGGAGTTCAGAGGATACGCAGTATTTT. The chain uses TRBV7-2 and TRBJ2-3, with 10 bases identical to TRBD2. After removal of 2 bases from V and 6 bases from J, the junction contained 14 bases not matched to a gene. Per the germline V gene, CDR1 is SGHTA and CDR2 is FQGNSA. This CDR3 comprises 18 residues.

This chain connects TRBV2 to TRBJ2-1; TRBD1 matches 9 bases. The CDR3 sequence is 14 residues long. The germline V gene has CDR1 SNHLY and CDR2 FYNNEI. Trimming took 6 bases from V and 4 from J; bases not matched to a gene: 4. CDR3 protein: CASRGDRDYNEQFF. The CDR3, as DNA: TGTGCCAGCAGGGGGGACAGGGATTACAATGAGCAGTTCTTC.

The rearrangement links TRBV10-1 to TRBJ1-1; D call uncertain. V lost 6 bases and J 0 bases, leaving 8 bases between the germline ends. Germline V lookup: CDR1 WNHNN, CDR2 SYGVQD (reference sequence). The CDR3 is made up of 13 amino acids. CDR3 loop: CASRATMNTEAFF. For the CDR3, the DNA is TGCGCCAGCAGAGCAACTATGAACACTGAAGCTTTCTTT.

The table lists this clonotype with a few counts. The rearrangement joins TRBV28 to TRBJ2-4, with D possibly matching TRBD2 (6 bases). The CDR3 loop spans 16 amino acids. Trimming removed 5 bases at V and 6 bases at J, with 20 bases between. CDR1 is MDHEN and CDR2 is SYDVKM in the germline V gene. CDR3 amino acids: CASSQRDSGRGNIQYF. DNA for the CDR3: TGTGCCAGCAGTCAACGGGACTCGGGGCGTGGAAACATTCAGTACTTC.

This clonotype turned up a few times. The chain combines TRBV6-6 with TRBJ1-5; 10 nucleotides align to TRBD1. CDR3 length equals 14 residues. In germline, CDR1 is MNHNY, CDR2 SVGAGI (reference sequence). The J segment lost 4 bases and the V segment lost 7 bases, leaving 4 bases of the junction unmatched. The CDR3 DNA follows: TGTGCCAGCAAAGGACAGGGGGAGAATCAGCCCCAGCATTTT. It is translated as CASKGQGENQPQHF.